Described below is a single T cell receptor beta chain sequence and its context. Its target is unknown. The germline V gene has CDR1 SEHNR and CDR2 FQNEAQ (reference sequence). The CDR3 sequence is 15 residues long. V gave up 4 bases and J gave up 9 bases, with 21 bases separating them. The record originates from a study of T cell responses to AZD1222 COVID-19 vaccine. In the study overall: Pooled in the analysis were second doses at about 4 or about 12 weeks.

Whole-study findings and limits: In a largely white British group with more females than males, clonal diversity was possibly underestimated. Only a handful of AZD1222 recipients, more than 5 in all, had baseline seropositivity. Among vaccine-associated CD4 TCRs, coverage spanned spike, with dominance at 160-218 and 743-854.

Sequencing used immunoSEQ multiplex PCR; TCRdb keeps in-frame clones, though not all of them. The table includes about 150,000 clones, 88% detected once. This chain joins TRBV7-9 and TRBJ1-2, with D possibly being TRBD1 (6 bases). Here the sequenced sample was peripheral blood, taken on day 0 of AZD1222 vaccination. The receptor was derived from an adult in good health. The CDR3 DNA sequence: TGTGCCAGCAGCTCCCATATGGCGGGGGCCCTAAGCTACACCTTC. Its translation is CASSSHMAGALSYTF.